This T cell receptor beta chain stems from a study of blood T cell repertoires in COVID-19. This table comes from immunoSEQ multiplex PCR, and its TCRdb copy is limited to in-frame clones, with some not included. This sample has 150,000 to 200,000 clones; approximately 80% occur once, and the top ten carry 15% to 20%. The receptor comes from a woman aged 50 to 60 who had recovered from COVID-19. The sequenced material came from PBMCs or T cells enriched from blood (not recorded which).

DNA of the CDR3: TGTGCCAGCAGTCACAGGGGGCGGGCCACTGAAGCTTTCTTT. Protein sequence: CASSHRGRATEAFF. The chain has TRBV6-5 and TRBJ1-1, with TRBD1 identical over 9 bases. CDR3 length: 14 amino acids. Germline trimming cut 5 bases from V and 4 bases from J; bases unmatched to any gene: 5. Germline lookup yields CDR1 MNHEY and CDR2 SVGAGI.